This T cell receptor beta chain was documented in a study of immune cell composition in non-small cell lung cancer. Overall study context: Histologic subtype was mainly adenocarcinoma or squamous cell carcinoma. Study results and caveats: Clones >0.5% enriched in tumour were rarer in adenocarcinoma (roughly 35%) than squamous (around 75%). Overall clonality, unlike maximal tumour-associated clone frequency, did not predict TIL reactivity. No significant correlation existed between pack-years smoked and tumour clonality.

The normal lung sample lay at least 3 cm, and maximally far, from the tumour. Germline loops: CDR1 SGHRS, CDR2 YFSETQ. J gave up 2 bases and V 4 bases, and 8 bases lay outside the gene matches. The CDR3 sequence is 15 residues long. Sequenced by immunoSEQ multiplex PCR; TCRdb stores in-frame clones only, minus some. Of some 5,800 clones listed, 70% to 90% are singletons. To note about this clone: Antigen specificity is unknown.

The chain combines TRBV5-1 with TRBJ2-5, with TRBD1 matching over 7 bases. This clonotype was obtained from a human donor with non-small cell lung cancer. Sequences were obtained from non-adjacent lung tissue. The CDR3 sequence: CASSSNVGQQETQYF. The CDR3 DNA follows: TGCGCCAGCAGCAGCAATGTGGGACAGCAAGAGACCCAGTACTTC.